The sequence of this T cell receptor (beta chain) was determined in a study of CD8 T cells in ankylosing spondylitis. With molecular barcodes, quantitative 5'-RACE was used to make the TCR beta libraries. TCRdb redid the calling of the 5' RACE reads with MiXCR, one entry per CDR3 protein. The sample includes 35,000 to 40,000 distinct CDR3 sequences, 16% of them seen just once. This clonotype turned up a few times. This CDR3 has 15 amino acids. V was clipped by 0 bases and J by 4 bases, with 11 bases between them. Per germline, CDR1 SGHRS and CDR2 YFSETQ. Sequences were obtained from blood. V gene TRBV5-1 combines with J gene TRBJ2-1; unclear D gene. This TCR was sampled from a male donor with ankylosing spondylitis or in good health (not recorded which). CDR3 bases: TGCGCCAGCAGCTTGGCTAGGGAAGTTTACAATGAGCAGTTCTTC. This codes for CASSLAREVYNEQFF. The variable domain in full, completed from reference TRBV5-1 and TRBJ2-1, reads KAGVTQTPRYLIKTRGQQVTLSCSPISGHRSVSWYQQTPGQGLQFLFEYFSETQRNKGNFPGRFSGRQFSNSRSEMNVSTLELGDSALYLCASSLAREVYNEQFFGPGTRLTVL.